The clone carrying this TCR beta chain showed up many times. TCRdb called the RT-PCR reads again in MiXCR, with one record for every CDR3 protein. There are about 400,000 distinct CDR3 sequences in the sample; roughly 17% occur only once, and about 7% lies in the top ten. The CDR3 extends over 15 amino acids. Germline loops: CDR1 SGHTA, CDR2 FQGNSA. The V end lost 5 bases, the J end lost 2 bases, and 13 bases lay between the germline ends. The record originates from a study of patients and donors after allogeneic stem cell transplantation. The receptor was derived from a human donor who was either an allogeneic HSCT recipient or a stem cell or donor lymphocyte infusion donor (not recorded which). It is not recorded whose cells these are; they may come from a transplant donor. The sample taken for sequencing was blood, either unsorted or a sorted T cell fraction (not recorded which). This chain uses TRBV7-2 with TRBJ1-3; no clear D. CDR3 sequence reads: CASSADVTAGNTIYF. The DNA of the CDR3 is TGTGCCAGCAGCGCGGACGTTACGGCTGGAAACACCATATATTTT.